The clone carrying this TCR beta chain was found once. The protocol was immunoSEQ multiplex PCR, while the TCRdb copy is restricted to in-frame clones and leaves out a portion. The sample contains 100,000 to 150,000 clones, about 88% of which appear only once. These data originate in a study of control samples from healthy donors and cancer patients. Trimming took 4 bases from V and 9 from J; bases not matched to a gene: 7. This CDR3 spans 15 amino acids. In germline, CDR1 is MNHEY, CDR2 SVGAGI. Sequenced sample: blood. The genes are TRBV6-5 and TRBJ1-6, with 9 bases fitting TRBD1. The receptor comes from a man aged 50 to 60 in good health. The CDR3 is CASSSPGQGISPLHF. As DNA, the CDR3 is TGTGCCAGCAGTTCCCCGGGACAGGGAATTTCACCCCTCCACTTT.